This T cell receptor beta chain came from a study of T cell repertoires in cytomegalovirus infection. Study background: Public TCR beta signatures marked donors with CMV infection and the matching HLA.

MiXCR was run by TCRdb on the reads, yielding one entry per CDR3 protein. The table includes around 450,000 distinct CDR3 sequences, about 11% detected once. In its sample, this clonotype was seen many times. Its antigen remains unidentified. Deletions cut 3 bases from V and 6 bases from J, with 23 bases between. The CDR3 totals 17 residues. CDR1 and CDR2 from the germline V gene are SGHAT and FQNNGV. The study's findings and limits: Summed frequency of public TCR beta families distinguished CMV carriers with the relevant HLA. HLA-C-restricted CMV-specific TCR beta clonotypes were dominant in the ex vivo response.

This chain links TRBV11-2 with TRBJ1-1; possible D gene TRBD1, 5 bases. This sequence originates from a human donor in good health (CMV status not recorded). Some clones in this sample may be carry-over from other donors' samples. What was sequenced was PBMCs. The CDR3 region has the DNA TGTGCCAGCAGCTTCCGTGGAACCGGGTCACTGGGGGCTGAAGCTTTCTTT. Translation: CASSFRGTGSLGAEAFF.